The 8 T cell receptor beta chains below come from one sample, sequenced in a study of siplizumab effects on memory and regulatory T cells. Sequencing used immunoSEQ multiplex PCR; TCRdb keeps in-frame clones, though not all of them. In the table there are 50,000 or so clones, roughly 93% of which are singletons. Sequencing was done on a sample of CD8+ T cells sorted from blood. These receptor sequences come from a human donor in good health.

DNA for the CDR3: TGTGCCAGCAGTCCCACCAACACTGAAGCTTTCTTT. The encoded protein is CASSPTNTEAFF. The chain uses TRBV6-6 and TRBJ1-1, with D unclear. The V and J ends lost 5 bases and 2 bases respectively, with 6 bases between them. The CDR3 length is 12 residues. Per germline, CDR1 MNHNY and CDR2 SVGAGI (reference sequence).

V usage is TRBV5-8 and J usage is TRBJ1-1; tentative D call: TRBD1 (5 bases). Germline CDR1 and CDR2: SGHTS and YDEGEE. V lost 5 bases to trimming and J lost 0 bases, with 14 bases between them. The CDR3 loop spans 15 amino acids. The DNA for the CDR3 is TGTGCCAGCAGTTACAGGTCCCCTCTGAACACTGAAGCTTTCTTT. Translating it yields CASSYRSPLNTEAFF.

The chain employs TRBV27 and TRBJ1-1; possibly TRBD1 for D (6 bases). The germline gives CDR1 MNHEY, CDR2 SMNVEV (reference sequence). The CDR3 consists of 15 residues. V was pared by 5 bases and J by 1 base, with 14 bases between. CDR3 region: CASSTLTGPNTEAFF. DNA of the CDR3: TGTGCCAGCAGTACGTTAACAGGGCCGAACACTGAAGCTTTCTTT.

The V call is TRBV28, the J call TRBJ1-5; tentative D call: TRBD1 (6 bases). The CDR3 loop spans 14 amino acids. V lost 9 bases, J lost 6 bases, and 18 bases lay in between. The germline CDR1 and CDR2 sequences are MDHEN and SYDVKM. CDR3 amino acids: CASFTGLGAQPQHF. The CDR3 coding sequence is TGTGCCAGTTTTACGGGGCTGGGGGCTCAGCCCCAGCATTTT.

The rearrangement uses TRBV19 and TRBJ2-1; D is uncertain. The CDR3 consists of 15 residues. Germline CDR1 is LNHDA and CDR2 is SQIVND (reference sequence). V lost 3 bases and J 0 bases, leaving 9 bases between the germline ends. The CDR3 region is CASSMGTSSYNEQFF. The CDR3 DNA follows: TGTGCCAGTAGTATGGGCACGAGCTCCTACAATGAGCAGTTCTTC. Full variable domain (rest looked up from reference TRBV19 and TRBJ2-1): DGGITQSPKYLFRKEGQNVTLSCEQNLNHDAMYWYRQDPGQGLRLIYYSQIVNDFQKGDIAEGYSVSREKKESFPLTVTSAQKNPTAFYLCASSMGTSSYNEQFFGPGTRLTVL.

The CDR3 sequence is CSVDGMGGEWTDTQYF. DNA for the CDR3: TGCAGCGTTGATGGAATGGGGGGCGAATGGACAGATACGCAGTATTTT. The V call is TRBV29-1, the J call TRBJ2-3; D may match TRBD1 or TRBD2 (6 bases each). The CDR3 spans 16 residues. Trimming removed 3 bases from V and 3 bases from J, with 19 bases in between. CDR1 SQVTM and CDR2 ANQGSEA come from the germline V gene.

The J gene is TRBJ2-2, the V gene TRBV11-3, with unresolved D. V was cut by 3 bases and J by 7 bases, with 6 bases left in between. The germline V gene encodes CDR1 SGHNT and CDR2 YENEEA. This CDR3 has 12 residues. The CDR3 protein is CASSFSGGELFF. The CDR3 DNA sequence: TGTGCCAGCAGCTTCTCAGGCGGGGAGCTGTTTTTT.

The chain employs TRBV4-1 and TRBJ2-7; D ambiguous. The CDR3 runs to 14 residues. Germline V gene data show CDR1 as MGHRA and CDR2 as YSYEKL. The V end was cut by 0 bases, the J end by 8 bases, with 14 bases between. The CDR3 nucleotides read TGCGCCAGCAGCCAAGATCAAGACCTCCCCCAGCAGTACTTC. It encodes CASSQDQDLPQQYF.